This paragraph reports one T cell receptor (beta chain). It lacks a known antigen. Within one base of it there is no much larger clone, and no base qualities were kept. Whole blood was collected in K2EDTA tubes by collaborating institutions according to the institutions' own protocols. Collaborator samples were shipped for TCRbeta analysis as frozen whole blood, isolated PBMCs, or DNA extracted from either sample type. These data originate in a study of blood T cell repertoires in COVID-19 (dated by TCRdb to 2019 to 2021). About the investigation overall: Samples covering the acute and convalescent phases of COVID-19 were provided by collaborators in the United States, Italy and Spain. The material from the prospective study consisted of cDNA or gDNA derived from T cells, B-cell-depleted T cells, or PBMCs. Deeply sampled blood TCRbeta repertoires from subjects exposed to, actively infected with, or recovered from COVID-19 were included in the dataset. The repertoires were released in a freely available public database meant as a resource for research on the immune response to SARS-CoV-2. The samples were drawn from the first 160 participants of the ongoing ImmuneRACE study and from 950 to 1,500 subjects provided by 6 global collaborators. The sample metadata nearly always contained a de-identified subject ID, COVID-19 status, age in years and sex. Where available, HLA class I and class II types were obtained from metadata supplied by the sample provider rather than from assay-based typing.

Unmatched junction bases come to 8, with V trimmed by 3 bases and J by 3 bases. Taken from cysteine to phenylalanine, the CDR3 has 15 residues. Only the CDR3 part of the read is kept: 45 bases, read in frame from the first base. CDR1 and CDR2 are drawn from the germline V gene: SGDLS, YYNGEE. General findings and caveats noted by the study authors: How much clinical and demographic metadata was included differed by source and by participant, and the metadata was provided uncurated.

The immunoSEQ Assay, a bias-controlled multiplex PCR, was used to amplify TCRbeta CDR3 regions from genomic DNA. The study's own analysis went as follows. The number of nucleated cells in each sample was estimated by amplification of reference gene primers within the assay. Sequence reads were collapsed and filtered to measure the absolute abundance of every unique TCRbeta CDR3 rearrangement. For each sample, productive Simpson clonality was calculated as the square root of Simpson's diversity index across productive rearrangements. TCRdb limited this immuneACCESS table to in-frame rearrangements with V and J called. A share of clones is missing; checked studies link under half to unresolved V genes, and the rest is unexplained. V, J and clone size derive from that table, while D and trimming were established from the DNA sequence. Within this sample are 120,000 or so clones, with roughly 88% of them counted one time only. 3.5% to 5% of the sample goes to the ten largest clones.

The sequenced material came from peripheral blood. Here the chain combines TRBV9 and TRBJ1-1; 7 bases in the middle match TRBD1. The TCR sequence derives from a man aged 40-49 years with acute or convalescent COVID-19. CDR3 reads: CASSGGDRPYTEAFF. The bases read TGTGCCAGCAGCGGGGGGGACAGACCCTACACTGAAGCTTTCTTT. Here the CDR3 is joined to the reference TRBV9 and TRBJ1-1 genes, and the full variable domain is: DSGVTQTPKHLITATGQRVTLRCSPRSGDLSVYWYQQSLDQGLQFLIQYYNGEERAKGNILERFSAQQFPDLHSELNLSSLELGDSALYFCASSGGDRPYTEAFFGQGTRLTVV.